This T cell receptor (beta chain) was identified during a study of cytomegalovirus exposure and HLA in healthy donors. It was with 60 Vbeta and 13 Jbeta primers that the PCR ran. Profiled with immunoSEQ multiplex PCR; TCRdb holds only in-frame clones, not every one. The data contain about 130,000 clones, about 85% of them singletons. This CDR3 has 14 amino acids. Deletions cut 1 base from V and 1 base from J, with 8 bases between. Germline V gene data show CDR1 as SGHDT and CDR2 as YYEEEE. This clone has a handful of counts. Its antigen is as yet unknown. General study points: The productive fraction for most TCR beta V segments was about 87% or about 30% in an earlier analysis.

Sequencing input: PBMCs. This TCR derives from a young woman in good health and CMV-seropositive. The V and J genes are TRBV5-6 and TRBJ1-1; D uncertain. The CDR3, as DNA: TGTGCCAGCAGCTTGTACAGTAGGAACACTGAAGCTTTCTTT. Its translation is CASSLYSRNTEAFF.